The sequence of this T cell receptor beta chain was determined in a study of cytotoxic CD8 clonotypes in ibrutinib-treated CLL. Sequencing was designed to attain a depth spanning 1 in 200,000 to 1 in 1 million T cells. TCRdb's table, derived via immunoSEQ multiplex PCR, lists solely in-frame clones and lacks some. The sample lists about 27,000 clones; over 75% were seen once. Remarks on this clone: As yet, its antigen is unknown.

Trimming pared 4 bases from V and 1 base from J, leaving 17 bases between. The CDR3 loop spans 16 amino acids. CDR1 and CDR2 from the germline V gene are SGHRS and YFSETQ. Regarding the study as a whole: Public clonotypes were seen rarely and were contracted or stable on treatment.

Material: PBMCs, obtained after 24 months of ibrutinib treatment. This chain connects TRBV5-1 to TRBJ1-1; weak D call: TRBD1 (5 bases). The source is a human donor with chronic lymphocytic leukemia. DNA for the CDR3: TGCGCCAGCAGCCGGTCGTCCCGGACACCGAACACTGAAGCTTTCTTT. Its protein is CASSRSSRTPNTEAFF.